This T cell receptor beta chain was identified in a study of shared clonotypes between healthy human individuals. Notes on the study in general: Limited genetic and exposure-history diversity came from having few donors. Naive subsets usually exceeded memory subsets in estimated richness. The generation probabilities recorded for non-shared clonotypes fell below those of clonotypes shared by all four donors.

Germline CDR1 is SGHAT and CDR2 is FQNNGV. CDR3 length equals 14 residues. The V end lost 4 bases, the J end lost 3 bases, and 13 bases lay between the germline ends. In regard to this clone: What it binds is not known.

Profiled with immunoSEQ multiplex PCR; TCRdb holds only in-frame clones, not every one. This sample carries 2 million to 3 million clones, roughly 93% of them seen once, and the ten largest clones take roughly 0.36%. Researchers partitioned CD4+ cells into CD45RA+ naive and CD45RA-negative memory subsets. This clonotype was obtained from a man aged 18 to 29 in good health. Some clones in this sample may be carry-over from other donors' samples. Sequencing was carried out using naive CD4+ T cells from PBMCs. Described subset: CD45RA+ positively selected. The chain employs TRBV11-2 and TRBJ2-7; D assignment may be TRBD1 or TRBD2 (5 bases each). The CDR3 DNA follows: TGTGCCAGCAGCTCCCCGGGACCCTACTACGAGCAGTACTTC. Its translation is CASSSPGPYYEQYF.